These T cell receptor beta chains were read from a single sample in a study of blood T cell repertoires in COVID-19. Measured with immunoSEQ multiplex PCR; TCRdb has only the in-frame clones, and not every one. The sample records roughly 45,000 clones, roughly 87% being singletons. The sample was peripheral blood. All receptors come from a woman aged 60 to 75 with acute or convalescent COVID-19. CDR3s include the opening cysteine and the closing phenylalanine or tryptophan. D genes are given only for firm matches. The size of a clone is reported for some rows only, either as once, few or many, or as a class for expanded clones.

V	D	size	J	CDR3	DNA
TRBV5-1	.	.	TRBJ1-3	CASSLDPGGNTIYF	TGCGCCAGCAGCTTGGATCCAGGGGGAAACACCATATATTTT
TRBV5-8	TRBD1	.	TRBJ1-5	CASSLGTGDSNQPQHF	TGTGCCAGCAGCTTGGGGACAGGCGATAGCAATCAGCCCCAGCATTTT
TRBV18	TRBD1	.	TRBJ1-4	CASSPRQGADEKLFF	TGTGCCAGCTCACCAAGACAGGGGGCCGATGAAAAACTGTTTTTT
TRBV6-5	TRBD1	.	TRBJ2-3	CASSFRDRDTDTQYF	TGTGCCAGCAGTTTCCGGGACAGGGACACAGATACGCAGTATTTT
TRBV5-1	TRBD1	.	TRBJ1-2	CASSKAGPDRGQGGYGYTF	TGCGCCAGCAGTAAGGCCGGCCCGGACAGGGGGCAGGGAGGCTATGGCTACACCTTC
TRBV6-1	.	few	TRBJ1-5	CASSEPGISNQPQHF	TGTGCCAGCAGTGAACCGGGGATTTCAAATCAGCCCCAGCATTTT
TRBV7-9	.	once	TRBJ1-2	CASSLERQDYGYTF	TGTGCCAGCAGCTTAGAGCGACAGGACTATGGCTACACCTTC
TRBV5-1	TRBD2	.	TRBJ2-3	CASSPFVAGGGDTQYF	TGCGCCAGCAGTCCCTTTGTAGCGGGGGGAGGGGATACGCAGTATTTT
TRBV3-1/TRBV3-2	.	.	TRBJ2-7	CASSQAGLPYEQYF	TGTGCCAGCAGCCAGGCGGGACTCCCCTACGAGCAGTACTTC
TRBV19	.	.	TRBJ1-2	CASLPGANYGYTF	TGTGCCAGTCTCCCGGGGGCTAACTATGGCTACACCTTC
TRBV18	TRBD1	.	TRBJ1-6	CASSTWTGNNSPLHF	TGTGCCAGCTCAACCTGGACAGGGAATAATTCACCCCTCCACTTT
TRBV19	.	once	TRBJ2-2	CASSIPGANTGELFF	TGTGCCAGTAGTATTCCAGGTGCGAACACCGGGGAGCTGTTTTTT
TRBV6-6	.	.	TRBJ2-1	CASSYMHGNEQFF	TGTGCCAGCAGTTACATGCACGGCAATGAGCAGTTCTTC
TRBV5-6	TRBD1	.	TRBJ1-2	CASSLGTGDYGYTF	TGTGCCAGCAGTTTGGGGACAGGGGACTATGGCTACACCTTC
TRBV29-1	.	.	TRBJ1-2	CSVERQTNYGYTF	TGCAGCGTTGAGCGGCAGACTAACTATGGCTACACCTTC
TRBV9	TRBD1	.	TRBJ2-2	CASSVGQGAETGELFF	TGTGCCAGCAGCGTAGGTCAGGGGGCAGAAACCGGGGAGCTGTTTTTT
TRBV7-2	TRBD1	once	TRBJ2-6	CASSGDSLVSGANVLTF	TGTGCCAGCAGCGGGGACAGCCTGGTCTCTGGGGCCAACGTCCTGACTTTC
TRBV6-6	.	.	TRBJ1-1	CASRQGETEAFF	TGTGCCAGCAGACAGGGTGAGACTGAAGCTTTCTTT
TRBV7-9	TRBD1	.	TRBJ2-1	CASSLALTGGHNEQFF	TGTGCCAGCAGCTTAGCACTAACAGGGGGCCACAATGAGCAGTTCTTC
TRBV7-2	.	.	TRBJ2-2	CASSQRTSTGELFF	TGTGCCAGCAGCCAACGAACTAGTACCGGGGAGCTGTTTTTT
TRBV11-2	.	once	TRBJ2-1	CASSSGKISYNEQFF	TGTGCCAGCAGCTCAGGGAAGATCTCCTACAATGAGCAGTTCTTC
TRBV7-8	.	few	TRBJ2-5	CASTRDQETQYF	TGTGCCAGCACCAGGGACCAAGAGACCCAGTACTTC
TRBV5-4	.	.	TRBJ1-2	CASSLVTLGYTF	TGTGCCAGCAGCTTGGTGACTCTCGGCTACACCTTC
TRBV25-1	.	.	TRBJ1-1	CASSEGRNTEAFF	TGTGCCAGCAGTGAGGGCAGGAACACTGAAGCTTTCTTT
TRBV5-8	.	.	TRBJ2-5	CASSGAAQETQYF	TGTGCCAGCAGCGGCGCGGCTCAAGAGACCCAGTACTTC
TRBV7-6	TRBD1	.	TRBJ2-7	CASSLTPGQGTHEQYF	TGTGCCAGCAGCTTAACCCCGGGACAGGGAACCCACGAGCAGTACTTC
TRBV6-6	.	once	TRBJ2-2	CASSPSTGELFF	TGTGCCAGCAGCCCCAGCACCGGGGAGCTGTTTTTT
TRBV4-1	TRBD1	.	TRBJ2-4	CASSHVTGQQNIQYF	TGCGCCAGCAGCCACGTAACGGGACAGCAAAACATTCAGTACTTC
TRBV4-2	.	.	TRBJ1-2	CASSQDTQGTYGYTF	TGTGCCAGCAGCCAAGATACCCAGGGGACCTATGGCTACACCTTC
TRBV12-3/TRBV12-4	.	.	TRBJ1-1	CASSLDRTTEAFF	TGTGCCAGCAGTTTAGATCGGACTACTGAAGCTTTCTTT
TRBV29-1	.	.	TRBJ2-5	CSAEGELASETQYF	TGCAGCGCCGAAGGGGAACTAGCTTCGGAGACCCAGTACTTC
TRBV19	TRBD1	.	TRBJ2-7	CASSTLGDRGAYEQYF	TGTGCCAGTAGTACCCTAGGGGACAGGGGAGCCTACGAGCAGTACTTC
TRBV3-1/TRBV3-2	.	.	TRBJ1-1	CASSPGRGEAFF	TGTGCCAGCAGCCCTGGGAGGGGTGAAGCTTTCTTT
TRBV10-1	TRBD1	once	TRBJ2-3	CASQGATDTQYF	TGCGCCTCACAGGGGGCCACAGATACGCAGTATTTT
TRBV7-9	TRBD2	few	TRBJ2-1	CASSPGAGGPNEQFF	TGTGCCAGCAGCCCAGGCGCGGGGGGCCCTAATGAGCAGTTCTTC
TRBV6-2/TRBV6-3	TRBD1	.	TRBJ2-5	CASRPGQVLQETQYF	TGTGCCAGCAGACCTGGACAGGTTTTACAAGAGACCCAGTACTTC
TRBV18	TRBD1	once	TRBJ1-1	CASSLNRDRGYEAFF	TGTGCCAGCTCACTTAACCGGGACAGGGGGTATGAAGCTTTCTTT
TRBV29-1	.	once	TRBJ2-7	CSVPVGDEQYF	TGCAGCGTCCCCGTAGGGGACGAGCAGTACTTC
TRBV5-1	TRBD1	.	TRBJ1-1	CASSLDDRVTEAFF	TGCGCCAGCAGCTTAGATGACAGGGTCACTGAAGCTTTCTTT
TRBV10-3	.	.	TRBJ1-6	CATDSRGGYNSPLHF	TGTGCCACCGATTCGCGGGGTGGATATAATTCACCCCTCCACTTT
TRBV6-2/TRBV6-3	.	.	TRBJ1-2	CASSYQNYGYTF	TGTGCCAGCAGTTACCAGAACTATGGCTACACCTTC
TRBV15	TRBD1	once	TRBJ2-7	CATKPDRGPYEQYF	TGTGCCACCAAACCGGACAGGGGACCCTACGAGCAGTACTTC
TRBV19	TRBD1	.	TRBJ1-2	CASSIGGDRGSGYTF	TGTGCCAGTAGTATAGGGGGGGACAGGGGTTCTGGCTACACCTTC
TRBV29-1	.	.	TRBJ1-2	CSVDGSTPRGSGYTF	TGCAGCGTTGACGGTTCTACTCCCCGAGGTTCTGGCTACACCTTC
TRBV2	TRBD1	.	TRBJ2-7	CASVQNRGNREQYF	TGTGCCAGCGTACAGAACAGGGGGAATCGCGAGCAGTACTTC
TRBV14	.	.	TRBJ1-3	CASSQGRVSGNTIYF	TGTGCCAGCAGCCAAGGGAGGGTTTCTGGAAACACCATATATTTT
TRBV30	.	.	TRBJ2-7	CAWTPGLGAYEQYF	TGTGCCTGGACCCCGGGACTGGGAGCCTACGAGCAGTACTTC
TRBV5-1	TRBD1	.	TRBJ1-2	CASSPTPTGNYGYTF	TGCGCCAGCAGCCCGACCCCGACAGGGAACTATGGCTACACCTTC
TRBV11-1	.	.	TRBJ1-4	CASSDNSAGREKLFF	TGTGCCAGCAGCGATAACAGCGCCGGGAGGGAAAAACTGTTTTTT
TRBV9	.	.	TRBJ1-1	CASRAAEGTMNTEAFF	TGTGCCAGCAGGGCCGCGGAGGGGACTATGAACACTGAAGCTTTCTTT
TRBV3-1/TRBV3-2	TRBD1	.	TRBJ1-2	CASSQGQTSYGYTF	TGTGCCAGCAGCCAGGGACAGACATCCTATGGCTACACCTTC
TRBV7-2	.	few	TRBJ1-1	CASSLEGWNTEAFF	TGTGCCAGCAGCTTAGAGGGGTGGAACACTGAAGCTTTCTTT
TRBV18	.	few	TRBJ1-1	CASSPGLNPSNTEAFF	TGTGCCAGCTCACCAGGCCTCAACCCTAGCAACACTGAAGCTTTCTTT
TRBV15	.	.	TRBJ1-6	CATSTSGPRGHSPLHF	TGTGCCACCAGCACATCAGGGCCCAGGGGCCATTCACCCCTCCACTTT
TRBV4-3	.	.	TRBJ1-6	CASSQGSSYNSPLHF	TGCGCCAGCAGCCAGGGGAGCTCCTATAATTCACCCCTCCACTTT
TRBV5-4	TRBD1	.	TRBJ1-2	CASSSQTGGWAYGYTF	TGTGCCAGCAGCTCCCAAACAGGGGGCTGGGCCTATGGCTACACCTTC
TRBV7-2	TRBD1	.	TRBJ2-7	CASSLGDRTEQYF	TGTGCCAGCAGCTTAGGGGACAGGACCGAGCAGTACTTC
TRBV19	.	.	TRBJ1-3	CASSGTGISGNTIYF	TGTGCCAGTAGCGGGACTGGCATCTCTGGAAACACCATATATTTT